This entry features one T cell receptor (beta chain) sequence. The sample originates from a study of blood T cell repertoires in COVID-19. About the study: Both acute and convalescent COVID-19 samples were obtained from the United States, Italy and Spain. The cDNA or gDNA used as material had been derived from T cells, B-cell-depleted T cells, or PBMCs.

Seattle patient enrollment occurred during active infection, with longitudinal follow-up thereafter. The data were produced by immunoSEQ multiplex PCR, yet TCRdb's version contains in-frame clones alone and is incomplete. This table holds a few hundred thousand clones, over 80% found once. The origin of this receptor is a woman aged 70-85 years with COVID-19, enrolled during active disease. The sequenced sample consisted of peripheral blood.

The CDR3 sequence is CASSLVGQGAIGELFF. The CDR3 DNA follows: TGTGCCAGCAGCTTAGTCGGACAGGGGGCGATCGGGGAGCTGTTTTTT. This chain uses TRBV11-3 with TRBJ2-2, with 11 bases that match TRBD1. Germline V gene lookup returns CDR1 SGHNT and CDR2 YENEEA. The V segment lost 1 base and the J segment 7 bases; nucleotides outside the gene matches: 5. The CDR3 runs 16 residues.